This T cell receptor beta chain was identified during a study of T cells in Graves' hyperthyroidism and ophthalmopathy. V was clipped by 5 bases and J by 8 bases, with 16 bases between them. The CDR3 is made up of 13 amino acids. Germline V gives CDR1 SQVTM, CDR2 ANQGSEA. The investigators amplified TCR beta CDR3 regions from RNA transcripts. An initial round of RT-PCR targeting the TCR CDR3 relied on the HTBI primer set. TCRdb ran MiXCR on the multiplex PCR reads and lists one entry per CDR3 protein. The sample carries 300,000 to 400,000 distinct CDR3 sequences, under 25% recorded once. A few counts support this clonotype.

Sequences were obtained from blood. This chain links TRBV29-1 with TRBJ1-5; weak D call: TRBD1 (6 bases). This receptor was taken from a woman between 50 and 59 years old with Graves' hyperthyroidism. The CDR3 is CSVRGIWGEPQHF. In DNA, the CDR3 is TGCAGCGTTAGGGGGATCTGGGGGGAGCCCCAGCATTTT.